This is a list of T cell receptor beta chains from one sample in a study of brain T cells in children with intractable seizures. Assay used: immunoSEQ multiplex PCR; TCRdb lists only in-frame clones, some missing. The table includes about 340,000 clones, 93% detected once. Sequenced here: peripheral blood, sampled less than 6 months after surgery. The receptors come from a boy under two years old with tuberous sclerosis and intractable seizures. Each CDR3 is given with its conserved first and last residue. The order of the fields is CDR3 length, D gene, J gene, clone size, V gene, CDR3 protein, CDR3 DNA. The D gene is left open where the match is weak. A clone size is listed for some rows: how often the clone was seen (once, few, many), or a class if it is expanded.

cdr3_length: 13
d_call: -
j_call: TRBJ2-3
clone_size: -
v_call: TRBV27
cdr3_aa: CASSPNPTDTQYF
cdr3_nt: TGTGCCAGCAGTCCCAACCCCACAGATACGCAGTATTTT

cdr3_length: 12
d_call: -
j_call: TRBJ1-2
clone_size: -
v_call: TRBV19
cdr3_aa: CASSISDRGYTF
cdr3_nt: TGTGCCAGTAGTATAAGTGACAGGGGCTACACCTTC

cdr3_length: 16
d_call: TRBD1
j_call: TRBJ1-3
clone_size: few
v_call: TRBV27
cdr3_aa: CASTAGTGFSGNTIYF
cdr3_nt: TGTGCCAGCACGGCCGGGACAGGGTTCTCTGGAAACACCATATATTTT

cdr3_length: 16
d_call: TRBD1
j_call: TRBJ1-6
clone_size: -
v_call: TRBV7-2
cdr3_aa: CASSLFLGQGGSPLHF
cdr3_nt: TGTGCCAGCAGCTTATTCTTGGGACAGGGGGGGTCACCCCTCCACTTT

cdr3_length: 14
d_call: TRBD2
j_call: TRBJ2-1
clone_size: once
v_call: TRBV13
cdr3_aa: CATLRGAGVNEQFF
cdr3_nt: TGTGCCACCCTGAGGGGAGCGGGGGTTAATGAGCAGTTCTTC

cdr3_length: 15
d_call: -
j_call: TRBJ2-2
clone_size: once
v_call: TRBV7-9
cdr3_aa: CASSLRRANTGELFF
cdr3_nt: TGTGCCAGCAGCCTAAGGAGGGCTAACACCGGGGAGCTGTTTTTT

cdr3_length: 13
d_call: -
j_call: TRBJ1-2
clone_size: -
v_call: TRBV23-1
cdr3_aa: CASTFLGHYGYTF
cdr3_nt: TGCGCCAGCACCTTCCTGGGGCACTATGGCTACACCTTC

cdr3_length: 12
d_call: -
j_call: TRBJ1-4
clone_size: few
v_call: TRBV13
cdr3_aa: CASSFQNEKLFF
cdr3_nt: TGTGCCAGCAGCTTTCAGAATGAAAAACTGTTTTTT

cdr3_length: 16
d_call: -
j_call: TRBJ1-2
clone_size: -
v_call: TRBV10-3
cdr3_aa: CAISMQGPTHNYGYTF
cdr3_nt: TGTGCCATCAGTATGCAGGGGCCAACCCACAACTATGGCTACACCTTC

cdr3_length: 15
d_call: TRBD2
j_call: TRBJ2-3
clone_size: -
v_call: TRBV5-8
cdr3_aa: CASSLGLAVTDTQYF
cdr3_nt: TGTGCCAGCAGCTTGGGACTAGCGGTCACAGATACGCAGTATTTT

cdr3_length: 13
d_call: -
j_call: TRBJ1-5
clone_size: -
v_call: TRBV30
cdr3_aa: CAWSIREEQPQHF
cdr3_nt: TGTGCCTGGAGTATCCGGGAAGAACAGCCCCAGCATTTT

cdr3_length: 14
d_call: -
j_call: TRBJ1-6
clone_size: -
v_call: TRBV19
cdr3_aa: CASSFRVMNSPLHF
cdr3_nt: TGTGCCAGTAGTTTTAGGGTAATGAATTCACCCCTCCACTTT

cdr3_length: 13
d_call: -
j_call: TRBJ2-7
clone_size: -
v_call: TRBV12-3/TRBV12-4
cdr3_aa: CASRNNRVGEQYF
cdr3_nt: TGTGCCAGCAGAAACAACAGGGTCGGCGAGCAGTACTTC

cdr3_length: 16
d_call: -
j_call: TRBJ2-7
clone_size: -
v_call: TRBV6-5
cdr3_aa: CASSYSNPNRGGEQYF
cdr3_nt: TGTGCCAGCAGTTACTCGAACCCTAACAGGGGAGGCGAGCAGTACTTC

cdr3_length: 14
d_call: TRBD1
j_call: TRBJ1-4
clone_size: -
v_call: TRBV27
cdr3_aa: CASSLRGGSEKLFF
cdr3_nt: TGTGCCAGTTCCCTCAGGGGGGGGAGTGAAAAACTGTTTTTT

cdr3_length: 16
d_call: TRBD1
j_call: TRBJ1-1
clone_size: -
v_call: TRBV11-2
cdr3_aa: CASSIRTGLYGTEAFF
cdr3_nt: TGTGCCAGCAGCATCCGGACAGGGTTATACGGCACTGAAGCTTTCTTT

cdr3_length: 16
d_call: -
j_call: TRBJ2-3
clone_size: -
v_call: TRBV20-1
cdr3_aa: CSASISKEGATDTQYF
cdr3_nt: TGCAGTGCTAGTATTTCAAAGGAGGGGGCCACAGATACGCAGTATTTT

cdr3_length: 18
d_call: -
j_call: TRBJ2-5
clone_size: -
v_call: TRBV5-6
cdr3_aa: CASSLAAGRGGVQETQYF
cdr3_nt: TGTGCCAGCAGCTTGGCGGCAGGGCGAGGGGGGGTCCAAGAGACCCAGTACTTC

cdr3_length: 15
d_call: -
j_call: TRBJ1-2
clone_size: -
v_call: TRBV7-9
cdr3_aa: CASSLLDPSDYGYTF
cdr3_nt: TGTGCCAGCAGCTTATTAGATCCCTCGGACTATGGCTACACCTTC

cdr3_length: 17
d_call: -
j_call: TRBJ1-5
clone_size: -
v_call: TRBV19
cdr3_aa: CASSILNRLGGYQPQHF
cdr3_nt: TGTGCCAGTAGTATCTTAAACAGGCTCGGCGGTTATCAGCCCCAGCATTTT

cdr3_length: 16
d_call: -
j_call: TRBJ2-7
clone_size: -
v_call: TRBV21-1
cdr3_aa: CASSANRSPAINEQYF
cdr3_nt: TGTGCCAGCAGCGCAAACCGGTCGCCCGCCATTAACGAGCAGTACTTC

cdr3_length: 14
d_call: -
j_call: TRBJ1-2
clone_size: -
v_call: TRBV18
cdr3_aa: CASSEGRSDYGYTF
cdr3_nt: TGTGCCAGCTCAGAGGGACGGTCAGACTATGGCTACACCTTC

cdr3_length: 16
d_call: TRBD1
j_call: TRBJ2-1
clone_size: -
v_call: TRBV25-1
cdr3_aa: CASSDVGTGRLNEQFF
cdr3_nt: TGTGCCAGCAGTGACGTAGGGACAGGCCGGTTGAATGAGCAGTTCTTC

cdr3_length: 15
d_call: -
j_call: TRBJ1-6
clone_size: few
v_call: TRBV6-5
cdr3_aa: CASRLGDRVDSPLHF
cdr3_nt: TGTGCCAGCAGATTGGGGGACCGAGTTGATTCACCCCTCCACTTT

cdr3_length: 16
d_call: -
j_call: TRBJ2-5
clone_size: once
v_call: TRBV7-7
cdr3_aa: CASSLEAAPTAETQYF
cdr3_nt: TGTGCTAGCAGCTTAGAAGCGGCTCCCACGGCCGAGACCCAGTACTTC

cdr3_length: 14
d_call: -
j_call: TRBJ2-5
clone_size: -
v_call: TRBV5-1
cdr3_aa: CASSLGRIQETQYF
cdr3_nt: TGCGCCAGCAGCTTGGGTCGAATCCAAGAGACCCAGTACTTC

cdr3_length: 13
d_call: -
j_call: TRBJ1-6
clone_size: few
v_call: TRBV7-9
cdr3_aa: CASSLGIRSPLHF
cdr3_nt: TGTGCCAGCAGCTTAGGGATTCGATCACCCCTCCACTTT

cdr3_length: 20
d_call: -
j_call: TRBJ2-1
clone_size: -
v_call: TRBV7-6
cdr3_aa: CASSYNYPAEGADYLNEQFF
cdr3_nt: TGTGCCAGCAGCTATAACTACCCTGCCGAGGGTGCCGATTACCTCAATGAGCAGTTCTTC

cdr3_length: 14
d_call: -
j_call: TRBJ1-1
clone_size: -
v_call: TRBV6-5
cdr3_aa: CACCSTSLNTEAFF
cdr3_nt: TGTGCCTGCTGCTCGACCTCCTTGAACACTGAAGCTTTCTTT

cdr3_length: 15
d_call: -
j_call: TRBJ2-4
clone_size: -
v_call: TRBV28
cdr3_aa: CASSPHEAGKNIQYF
cdr3_nt: TGTGCCAGCAGTCCCCACGAGGCTGGCAAAAACATTCAGTACTTC

cdr3_length: 18
d_call: -
j_call: TRBJ1-2
clone_size: -
v_call: TRBV19
cdr3_aa: CASSAYGLGREGNYGYTF
cdr3_nt: TGTGCCAGTAGCGCCTATGGTTTGGGCAGGGAGGGGAACTATGGCTACACCTTC

cdr3_length: 16
d_call: -
j_call: TRBJ2-3
clone_size: -
v_call: TRBV5-4
cdr3_aa: CASSPAGQRATDTQYF
cdr3_nt: TGTGCCAGCAGCCCCGCCGGGCAGCGGGCCACAGATACGCAGTATTTT